This TCR beta chain came from a study of long-term antiretroviral therapy in people with HIV (dated by TCRdb to between 2021 and 2024). Study-level background: The earliest samples were collected roughly a decade before the 2015 WHO recommendation for immediate ART, at a time when ART was usually postponed until CD4 counts fell. This retrospective serial study examined whether starting ART and sustained HIV suppression were associated with changes in the composition and diversity of the TRB repertoire in peripheral blood. From 30 adults with confirmed HIV infection, the cohort provided 192 cryopreserved PBMC samples, gathered serially across a mean of around 6 years (range 1-12). Among the 25 to 35 participants with HIV, eleven to twelve were female. No cross-contamination during QIAcube processing was seen in test extractions of a monoclonal T-cell line run alongside around 31 polyclonal samples. The research as a whole found: Because pre-ART samples had limited cell numbers, profiling was done on unsorted PBMC rather than on sorted CD4+ and CD8+ T cells. Inferences about post-ART repertoire changes are limited because no data were available on ART adherence, viral resistance or therapy changes. A significant increase in TRB diversity was found to be associated with ART initiation, although TRB diversity was observed to remain significantly below that of transplant donor controls even after long-term ART. Compared with controls, HIV repertoires had narrower CDR3 length ranges, and the network structure pointed to an antigen-experienced repertoire that shifted only slightly toward naive after ART. Owing to limited PBMC availability, only the TCR beta chain was sequenced, without alpha chain pairing. Samples dated from the mid-2000s to the late 2010s, and the ART regimens used may be less effective than current ones. Expanded TRB clones identified before ART initiation dominated the repertoire at all time points, although this dominance fluctuated and declined in many PLHIV after ART.

Reading from cysteine to phenylalanine, the CDR3 counts 12 amino acids. Only the CDR3 region is kept as DNA, spanning 36 bases read in frame from base 1. V sheds 4 bases and J sheds 4 bases, leaving 9 bases between their ends. The germline V gene provides CDR1 SQVTM and CDR2 ANQGSEA. A remark on this clone: The antigen it binds to is not known. No much larger clone is present one base from it, and per-base qualities are unavailable.

Participants were included only if at least one PBMC sample before ART initiation and at least two post-ART samples were available. Every participant with HIV received treatment in the United States of America. Before DNA extraction, cryopreserved samples containing about 0.9-11 million PBMC were thawed and washed. At the time of the earliest PBMC sample for each participant with HIV, ages ranged from about 23 to 60 years. PBMC samples were contributed by each participant from 1-4 timepoints before ART initiation and 2-8 timepoints after ART initiation, with a median of 7 samples. Serial HIV viral load, CD4+ T-cell count, ART history and demographic data were obtained for every participant. A Qiagen kit on a QIAcube was used to extract genomic DNA from unsorted PBMC, with samples processed in batches of 12. The immunoSEQ hsTCRB v3.0 assay was used at survey level resolution to sequence the TRB variable region. The targeted TRB sequencing depth was roughly 35,000-50,000 T-cell genomes per sample. An Illumina MiSeq with a v3 150-cycle kit was used to sequence the pooled TRB libraries. The study's own analysis went as follows. Repertoire analysis ran in R within a reproducible Nextflow workflow covering QC, data transformation and analysis. LymphoSeq2, an R package for exploring AIRR-Seq data, was used to implement custom analyses. A handful of samples that produced fewer than 5000 total TRB sequences were removed, so 180 or so HIV repertoires were analyzed. Among the 180 to 200 HIV repertoires that were kept, some 60 were collected before ART initiation and over 120 were collected after ART initiation. Each repertoire was downsampled to 5000 TRB nucleotide sequences, and summary statistics were averaged across 100 downsampling iterations. TRB sequences were retained for analysis only if CDR3 regions of at least seven amino acids were present. A Shannon entropy-derived clonality score and the Gini coefficient were used to measure diversity. In the repertoire networks, any two of the top 5000 CDR3 amino acid sequences were connected whenever the two sequences differed by an edit distance of one. GLIPH2 predicted antigen specificity groups and MHC restriction for TRB CDR3 amino acid sequences. To flag known associations with CMV, EBV, HIV or tissue antigens, CDR3 amino acid sequences were compared against VDJdb and McPAS-TCR. Pre-ART, post-ART and control groups were compared with Wilcoxon signed-rank tests and Holm-Bonferroni correction. Held by TCRdb, this immuneACCESS table contains in-frame sequences only and omits some clones. Under half of the omission traces to an unresolved V gene where checked; the cause of the rest is unknown. The V and J calls and clone size were taken over from that table, and D and trimming were inferred from the DNA. The sample profile shows 26,000 or so clones; more than 85% of them were found once. 3.6% of the sample is taken by the ten largest.

Here the chain combines TRBV29-1 and TRBJ2-3; the D assignment is uncertain and may be TRBD1 or TRBD2, with 5 bases supporting each. Source: unsorted PBMCs, taken 1.9 years after starting antiretroviral therapy. This receptor was taken from a woman aged 30 to 39 with HIV. The CDR3 amino acid sequence is: CSVVQGADTQYF. The DNA sequence is TGCAGCGTTGTCCAGGGAGCAGATACGCAGTATTTT.